Sequencing of this T cell receptor (beta chain) was carried out in a study of Graves' ophthalmopathy and Graves' hyperthyroidism. Study-wide results and caveats: In separating ophthalmopathy from stable hyperthyroidism, a 13-signature model achieved 87.88% sensitivity and approximately 81% specificity.

Transcripts of RNA were the source for amplifying TCR beta CDR3 regions. The workflow started with a first-round RT-PCR run with HTBI primers and then moved on to a second-round multiplex PCR. TCRdb re-called the multiplex PCR reads through MiXCR, storing one row per CDR3 protein. The data contain 300,000 to 400,000 distinct CDR3 sequences, about 18% of them singletons. This clonotype showed up many times. Its antigen is still unknown. Trimming took off 6 bases at V and 0 bases at J, with 11 bases between the two ends. This CDR3 spans 14 amino acids. If no ophthalmopathy appeared within 18 months of follow-up, hyperthyroidism was termed stable. Additional autoimmune diseases, uncontrolled infections, pregnancy or lactation disqualified patients. PBMCs had their origin in fresh peripheral blood (10 ml).

The TCR was taken from an adult woman with stable Graves' hyperthyroidism. Sequencing used peripheral blood. This sequence joins TRBV12-3 or TRBV12-4 and TRBJ1-1; a possible D gene is TRBD1 (5 bases). The DNA for the CDR3 is TGTGCCAGCAGCCGGGGGACGGTGAACACTGAAGCTTTCTTT. It yields the protein CASSRGTVNTEAFF.